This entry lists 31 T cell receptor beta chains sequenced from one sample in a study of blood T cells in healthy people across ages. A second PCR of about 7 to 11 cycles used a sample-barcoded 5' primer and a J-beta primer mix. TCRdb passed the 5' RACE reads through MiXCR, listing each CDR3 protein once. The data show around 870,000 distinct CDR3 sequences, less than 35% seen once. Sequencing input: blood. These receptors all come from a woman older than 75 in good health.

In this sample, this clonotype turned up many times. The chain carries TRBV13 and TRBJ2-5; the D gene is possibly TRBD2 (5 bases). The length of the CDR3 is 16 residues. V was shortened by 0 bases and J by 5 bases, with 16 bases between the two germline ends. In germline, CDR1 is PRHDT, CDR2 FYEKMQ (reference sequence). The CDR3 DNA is TGTGCCAGCAGCTTAGGTGCCCACGTCGGGGTTGAGACCCAGTACTTC. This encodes CASSLGAHVGVETQYF.

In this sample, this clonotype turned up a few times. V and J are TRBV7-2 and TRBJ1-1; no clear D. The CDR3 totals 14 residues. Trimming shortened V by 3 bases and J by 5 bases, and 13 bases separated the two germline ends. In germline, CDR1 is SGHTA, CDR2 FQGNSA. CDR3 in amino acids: CASSFPRVGTEAFF. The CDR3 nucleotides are TGTGCCAGCAGCTTCCCCCGGGTTGGTACTGAAGCTTTCTTT.

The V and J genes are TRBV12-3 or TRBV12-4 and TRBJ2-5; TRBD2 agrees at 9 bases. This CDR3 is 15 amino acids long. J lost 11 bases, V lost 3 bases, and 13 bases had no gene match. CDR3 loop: CASSFEAGGRNEQYF. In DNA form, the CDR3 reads TGTGCCAGCAGTTTTGAAGCGGGGGGCCGAAATGAGCAGTACTTC.

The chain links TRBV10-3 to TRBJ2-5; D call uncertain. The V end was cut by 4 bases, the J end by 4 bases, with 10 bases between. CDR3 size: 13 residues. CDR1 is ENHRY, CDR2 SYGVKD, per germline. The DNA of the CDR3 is TGTGCCATCAGTGTCGAAGGGTTAGAGACCCAGTACTTC. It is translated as CAISVEGLETQYF.

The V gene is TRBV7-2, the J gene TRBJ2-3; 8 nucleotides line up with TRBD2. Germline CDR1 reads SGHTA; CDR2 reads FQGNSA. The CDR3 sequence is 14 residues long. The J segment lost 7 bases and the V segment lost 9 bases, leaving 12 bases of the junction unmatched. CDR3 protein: CASSRIVAGNTQYF. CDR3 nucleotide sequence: TGTGCCAGTAGCCGAATAGTAGCGGGGAATACGCAGTATTTT.

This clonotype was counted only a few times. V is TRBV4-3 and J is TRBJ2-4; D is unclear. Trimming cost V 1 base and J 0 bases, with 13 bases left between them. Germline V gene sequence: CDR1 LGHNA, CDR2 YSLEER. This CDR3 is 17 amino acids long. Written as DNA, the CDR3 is TGCGCCAGCAGCCAAGCCGTGTGGGAACTAGCCAAAAACATTCAGTACTTC. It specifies CASSQAVWELAKNIQYF.

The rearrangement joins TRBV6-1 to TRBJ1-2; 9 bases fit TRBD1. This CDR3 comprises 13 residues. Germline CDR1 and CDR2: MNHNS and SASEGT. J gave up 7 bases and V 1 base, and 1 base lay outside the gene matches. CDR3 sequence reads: CASSEGQGGGYTF. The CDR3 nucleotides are TGTGCCAGCAGTGAAGGACAGGGGGGTGGCTACACCTTC.

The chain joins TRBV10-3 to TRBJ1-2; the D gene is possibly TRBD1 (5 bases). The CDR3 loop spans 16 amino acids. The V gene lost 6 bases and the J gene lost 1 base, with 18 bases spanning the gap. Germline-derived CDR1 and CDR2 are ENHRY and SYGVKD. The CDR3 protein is CAIREPPGPSNYGYTF. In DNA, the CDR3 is TGTGCCATCAGGGAGCCACCGGGACCGAGTAACTATGGCTACACCTTC.

This CDR3 reads CASSLGLKEAQYF. The CDR3 nucleotides are TGTGCCAGCTCACTAGGACTTAAAGAGGCCCAGTACTTC. This sequence joins TRBV18 and TRBJ2-4, with TRBD2 as a possible D gene (5 bases). The V end lost 4 bases, the J end lost 13 bases, and 17 bases lay between the germline ends. Germline lookup yields CDR1 KGHSH and CDR2 LQKENI. CDR3 length equals 13 residues.

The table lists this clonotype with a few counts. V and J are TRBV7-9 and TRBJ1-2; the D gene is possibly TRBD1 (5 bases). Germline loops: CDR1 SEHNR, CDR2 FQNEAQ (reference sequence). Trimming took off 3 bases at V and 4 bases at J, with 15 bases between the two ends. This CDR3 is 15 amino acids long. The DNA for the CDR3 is TGTGCCAGCAGCTTGGCCGGGGGTGCGATCTATGGCTACACCTTC. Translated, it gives CASSLAGGAIYGYTF.

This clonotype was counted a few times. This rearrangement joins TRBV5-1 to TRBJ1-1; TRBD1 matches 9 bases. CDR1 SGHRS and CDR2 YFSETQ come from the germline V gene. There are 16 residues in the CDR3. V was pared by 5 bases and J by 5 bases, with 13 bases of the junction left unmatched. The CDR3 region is CASSHRLTGGRTEAFF. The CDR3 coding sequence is TGCGCCAGCAGTCATAGACTCACAGGGGGCAGGACTGAAGCTTTCTTT.

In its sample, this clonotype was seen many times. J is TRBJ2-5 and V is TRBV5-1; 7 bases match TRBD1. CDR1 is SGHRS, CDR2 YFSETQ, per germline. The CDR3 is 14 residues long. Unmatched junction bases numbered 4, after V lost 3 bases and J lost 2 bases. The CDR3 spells CASSSGQAQETQYF. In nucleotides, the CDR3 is TGCGCCAGCAGCTCCGGACAGGCGCAAGAGACCCAGTACTTC.

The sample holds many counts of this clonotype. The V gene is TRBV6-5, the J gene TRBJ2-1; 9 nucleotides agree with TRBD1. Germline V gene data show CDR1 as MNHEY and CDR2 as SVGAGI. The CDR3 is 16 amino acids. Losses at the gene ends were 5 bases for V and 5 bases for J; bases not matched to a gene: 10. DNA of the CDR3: TGTGCCAGCAGTCCCGGAACAGGGGGCTTAAACAATGAGCAGTTCTTC. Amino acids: CASSPGTGGLNNEQFF.

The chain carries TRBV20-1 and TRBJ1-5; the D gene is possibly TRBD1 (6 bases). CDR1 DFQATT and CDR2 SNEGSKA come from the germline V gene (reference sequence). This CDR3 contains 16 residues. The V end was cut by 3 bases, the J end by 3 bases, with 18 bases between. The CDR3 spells CSARAAGVSNNQPQHF. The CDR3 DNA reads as TGCAGTGCTAGGGCGGCAGGGGTTTCTAACAATCAGCCCCAGCATTTT.

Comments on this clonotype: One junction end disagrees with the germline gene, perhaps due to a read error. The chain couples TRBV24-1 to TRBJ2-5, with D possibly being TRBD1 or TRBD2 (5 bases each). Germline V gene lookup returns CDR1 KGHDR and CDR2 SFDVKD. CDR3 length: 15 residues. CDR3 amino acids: CATSDVKGLGEAQYF. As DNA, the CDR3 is TGTGCCACCAGTGATGTAAAGGGGCTGGGAGAGGCCCAGTACTTC.

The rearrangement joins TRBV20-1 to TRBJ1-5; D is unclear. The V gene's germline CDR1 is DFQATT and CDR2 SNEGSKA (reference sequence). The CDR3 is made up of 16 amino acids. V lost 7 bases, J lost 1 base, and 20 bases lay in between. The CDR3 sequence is CSVTGGSESSNQPQHF. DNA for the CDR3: TGCAGTGTCACCGGAGGATCGGAATCCAGCAATCAGCCCCAGCATTTT.

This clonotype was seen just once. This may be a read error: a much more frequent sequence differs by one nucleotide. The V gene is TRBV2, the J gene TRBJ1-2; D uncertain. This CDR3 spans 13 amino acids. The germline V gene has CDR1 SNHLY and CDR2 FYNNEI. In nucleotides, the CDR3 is TGTGCCGGCAGTGTATGGCAGTCCTATGGCTACACCTTC. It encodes CAGSVWQSYGYTF.

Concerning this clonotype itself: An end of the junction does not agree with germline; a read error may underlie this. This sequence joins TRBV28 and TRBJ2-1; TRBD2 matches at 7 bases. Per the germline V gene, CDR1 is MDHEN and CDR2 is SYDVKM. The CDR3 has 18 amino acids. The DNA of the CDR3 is TGTGCCGGCAGTTTTATAGACGGGGGAGGGGTCTCCTACAATGAGCAGTTCTTC. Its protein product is CAGSFIDGGGVSYNEQFF.

The CDR3 nucleotides read TGTGCCAGCTCATTTGCGGATAATCAGCCCCAGCATTTT. Its translation is CASSFADNQPQHF. This sequence joins TRBV18 and TRBJ1-5, with D hard to call. The CDR3 extends over 13 amino acids. V gave up 5 bases and J gave up 4 bases, with 9 bases separating them. Germline CDR1 and CDR2: KGHSH and LQKENI.

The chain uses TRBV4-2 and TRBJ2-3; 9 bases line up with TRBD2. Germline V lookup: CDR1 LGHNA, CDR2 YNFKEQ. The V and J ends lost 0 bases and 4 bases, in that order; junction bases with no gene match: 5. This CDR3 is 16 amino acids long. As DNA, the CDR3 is TGTGCCAGCAGCCAAGATGCCGCGGGGGGGTCAGATACGCAGTATTTT. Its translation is CASSQDAAGGSDTQYF.

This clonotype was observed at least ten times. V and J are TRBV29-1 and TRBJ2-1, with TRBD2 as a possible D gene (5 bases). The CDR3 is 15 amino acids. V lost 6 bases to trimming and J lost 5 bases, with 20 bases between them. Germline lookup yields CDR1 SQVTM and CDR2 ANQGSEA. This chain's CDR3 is CSVLNGKSGDNEQFF. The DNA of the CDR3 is TGCAGCGTCCTTAACGGGAAGTCTGGAGACAATGAGCAGTTCTTC.

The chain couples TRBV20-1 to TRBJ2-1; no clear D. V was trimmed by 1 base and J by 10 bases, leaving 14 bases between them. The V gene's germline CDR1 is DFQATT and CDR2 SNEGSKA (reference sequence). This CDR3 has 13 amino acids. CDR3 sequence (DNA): TGCAGTGCTAGAGGGGCTCAGGTCGGGGAGCAGTTCTTC. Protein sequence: CSARGAQVGEQFF.

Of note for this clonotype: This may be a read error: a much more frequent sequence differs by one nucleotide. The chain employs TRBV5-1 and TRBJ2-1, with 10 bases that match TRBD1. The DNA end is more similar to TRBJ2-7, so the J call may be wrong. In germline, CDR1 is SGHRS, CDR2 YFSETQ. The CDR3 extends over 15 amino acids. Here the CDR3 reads CASSFSTGGTNEQYF. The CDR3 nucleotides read TGCGCCAGCAGCTTTTCGACAGGGGGCACAAATGAGCAGTACTTC.

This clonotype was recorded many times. CDR3 residues: CASSHRWYETQYF. CDR3 nucleotides: TGTGCCAGCAGTCACCGTTGGTACGAGACCCAGTACTTC. The chain carries TRBV25-1 and TRBJ2-5; D is uncertain. Trimming shortened V by 5 bases and J by 5 bases, and 12 bases separated the two germline ends. Looked up from germline, CDR1 is MGHDK and CDR2 is SYGVNS. This CDR3 has 13 residues.

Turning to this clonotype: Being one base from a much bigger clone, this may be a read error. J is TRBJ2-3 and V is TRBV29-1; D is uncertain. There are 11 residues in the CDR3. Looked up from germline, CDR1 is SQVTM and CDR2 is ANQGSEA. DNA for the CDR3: TGCAGCCCGGGTGGCACAGATATGCAGTATTTT. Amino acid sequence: CSPGGTDMQYF.

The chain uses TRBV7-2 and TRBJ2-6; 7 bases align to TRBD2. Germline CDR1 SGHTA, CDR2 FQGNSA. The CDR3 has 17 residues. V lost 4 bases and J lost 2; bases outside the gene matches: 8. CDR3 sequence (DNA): TGTGCCAGCAGCTCCCAGGGACGGGGGGCTGGGGCCAACGTCCTGACTTTC. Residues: CASSSQGRGAGANVLTF.

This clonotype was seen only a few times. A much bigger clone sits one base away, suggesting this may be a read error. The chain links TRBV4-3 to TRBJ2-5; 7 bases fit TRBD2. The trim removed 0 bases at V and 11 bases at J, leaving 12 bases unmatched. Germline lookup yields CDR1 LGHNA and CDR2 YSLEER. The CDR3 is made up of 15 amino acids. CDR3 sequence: CASSQEERPGGEQYF. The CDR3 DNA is TGCGCCAGCAGCCAAGAAGAGCGTCCTGGGGGGGAGCAGTACTTC.

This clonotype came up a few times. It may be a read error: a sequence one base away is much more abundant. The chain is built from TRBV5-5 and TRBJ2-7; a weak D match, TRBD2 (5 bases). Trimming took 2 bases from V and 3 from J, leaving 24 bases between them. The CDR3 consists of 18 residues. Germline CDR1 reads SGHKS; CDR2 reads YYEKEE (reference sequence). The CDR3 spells CASSLEGGAQVTLYEQYF. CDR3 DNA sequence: TGTGCCAGCAGCTTAGAGGGCGGTGCCCAAGTCACCCTCTACGAGCAGTACTTC.

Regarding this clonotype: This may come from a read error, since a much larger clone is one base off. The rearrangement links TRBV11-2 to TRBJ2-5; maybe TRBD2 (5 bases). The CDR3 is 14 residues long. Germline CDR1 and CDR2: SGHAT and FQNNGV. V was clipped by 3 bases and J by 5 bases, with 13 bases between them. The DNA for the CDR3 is TGTGCCAGCAGCTTCAACCGGGGTTCTGAGACCCAGTACTTC. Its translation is CASSFNRGSETQYF.

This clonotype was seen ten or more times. The DNA for the CDR3 is TGTGCCTGGTCCAAAGGAGACTTTCGGGACTCTGGGGCCAACGTCCTGACTTTC. As protein: CAWSKGDFRDSGANVLTF. This chain connects TRBV30 to TRBJ2-6; possibly TRBD2 for D (5 bases). Trimming removed 5 bases from V and 0 bases from J, with 20 bases in between. Germline lookup yields CDR1 GTSNPN and CDR2 SVGIG (reference sequence). The CDR3 is 18 residues long.

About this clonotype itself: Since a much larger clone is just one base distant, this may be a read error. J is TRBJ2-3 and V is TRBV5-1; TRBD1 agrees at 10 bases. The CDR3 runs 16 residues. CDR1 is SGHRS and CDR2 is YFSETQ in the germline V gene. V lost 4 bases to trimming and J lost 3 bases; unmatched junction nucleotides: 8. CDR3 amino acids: CASSLATGGITDTQYF. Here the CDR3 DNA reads TGCGCCAGCAGCCTCGCGACAGGGGGCATTACAGATACGCAGTATTTT. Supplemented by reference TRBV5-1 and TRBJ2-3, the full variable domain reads KAGVTQTPRYLIKTRGQQVTLSCSPISGHRSVSWYQQTPGQGLQFLFEYFSETQRNKGNFPGRFSGRQFSNSRSEMNVSTLELGDSALYLCASSLATGGITDTQYFGPGTRLTVL.